This T cell receptor (beta chain) was sequenced for a study of blood T cell repertoires in COVID-19. Study at large: Donors in the United States, Italy and Spain gave samples during acute or convalescent COVID-19. T cells, B-cell-depleted T cells, or PBMCs supplied cDNA or gDNA.

This study enrolled people aged 18 to 89 from 24 US geographic areas. This CDR3 contains 14 residues. V was pared by 4 bases and J by 3 bases, with 13 bases between. Germline V gene lookup returns CDR1 LNHDA and CDR2 SQIVND (reference sequence). Sequencing was performed with immunoSEQ multiplex PCR; in TCRdb, only in-frame clones are kept and a portion is missing. The sample shows roughly 310,000 clones, roughly 90% of them seen only once. The TCR originated in a man in his sixties who had recovered from COVID-19. The V and J genes are TRBV19 and TRBJ2-7; D possibly corresponds to TRBD1 (7 bases). Sequencing was performed on PBMCs or T cells enriched from blood (not recorded which). The CDR3 sequence is CASSRTGGNYEQYF. CDR3 bases: TGTGCCAGTAGTAGGACAGGAGGGAACTACGAGCAGTACTTC.